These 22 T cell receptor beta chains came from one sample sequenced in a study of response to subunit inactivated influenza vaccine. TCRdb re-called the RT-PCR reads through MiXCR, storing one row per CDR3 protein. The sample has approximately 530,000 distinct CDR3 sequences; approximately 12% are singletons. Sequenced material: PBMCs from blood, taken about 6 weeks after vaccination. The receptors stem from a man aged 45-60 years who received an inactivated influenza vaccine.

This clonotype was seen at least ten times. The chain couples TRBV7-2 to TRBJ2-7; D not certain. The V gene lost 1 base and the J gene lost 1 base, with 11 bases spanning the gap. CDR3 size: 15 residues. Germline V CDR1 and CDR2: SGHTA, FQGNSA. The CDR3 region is CASSLESLGSYEQYF. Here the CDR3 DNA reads TGTGCCAGCAGCTTAGAAAGTCTAGGTTCCTACGAGCAGTACTTC.

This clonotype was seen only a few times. The CDR3 bases are TGTGCCAGCAGCGACGCCGCCTACGAGCAGTACTTC. This encodes CASSDAAYEQYF. V gene TRBV7-2 combines with J gene TRBJ2-7; D is undetermined. The CDR3 totals 12 residues. Trimming took 5 bases from V and 2 from J, leaving 7 bases between them. Germline lookup yields CDR1 SGHTA and CDR2 FQGNSA. The full variable domain, in which reference TRBV7-2 and TRBJ2-7 provide the parts outside the CDR3, is GAGVSQSPSNKVTEKGKDVELRCDPISGHTALYWYRQSLGQGLEFLIYFQGNSAPDKSGLPSDRFSAERTGGSVSTLTIQRTQQEDSAVYLCASSDAAYEQYFGPGTRLTVT.

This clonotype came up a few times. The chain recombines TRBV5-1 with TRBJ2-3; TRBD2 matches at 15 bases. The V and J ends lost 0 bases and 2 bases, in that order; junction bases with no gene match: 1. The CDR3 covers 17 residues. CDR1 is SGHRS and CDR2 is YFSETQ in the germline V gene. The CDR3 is CASSLGTSGGATDTQYF. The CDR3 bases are TGCGCCAGCAGCTTGGGGACTAGCGGGGGGGCCACAGATACGCAGTATTTT.

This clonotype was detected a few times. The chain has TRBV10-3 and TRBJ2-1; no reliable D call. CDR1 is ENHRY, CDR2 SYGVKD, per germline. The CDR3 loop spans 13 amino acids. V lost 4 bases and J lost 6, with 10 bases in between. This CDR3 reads CAISVSGFNEQFF. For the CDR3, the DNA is TGTGCCATCAGTGTTTCGGGTTTCAATGAGCAGTTCTTC.

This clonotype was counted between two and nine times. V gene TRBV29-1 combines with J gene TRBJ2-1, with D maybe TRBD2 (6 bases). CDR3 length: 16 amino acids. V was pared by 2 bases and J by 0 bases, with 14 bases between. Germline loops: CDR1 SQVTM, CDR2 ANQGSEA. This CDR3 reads CSVELRGGSSYNEQFF. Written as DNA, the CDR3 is TGCAGCGTTGAATTACGTGGGGGGAGCTCCTACAATGAGCAGTTCTTC.

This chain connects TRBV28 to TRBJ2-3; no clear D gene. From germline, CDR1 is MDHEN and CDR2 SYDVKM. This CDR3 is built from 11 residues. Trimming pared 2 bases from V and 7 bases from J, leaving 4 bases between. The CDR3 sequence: CASSLKYTQYF. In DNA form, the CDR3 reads TGTGCCAGCAGTTTAAAGTATACGCAGTATTTT.

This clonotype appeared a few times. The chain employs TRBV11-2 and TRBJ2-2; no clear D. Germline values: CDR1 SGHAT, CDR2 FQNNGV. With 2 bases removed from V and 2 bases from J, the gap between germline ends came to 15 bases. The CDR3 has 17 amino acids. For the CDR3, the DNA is TGTGCCAGCAGCTTATACGATCTGACGGAAAACACCGGGGAGCTGTTTTTT. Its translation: CASSLYDLTENTGELFF.

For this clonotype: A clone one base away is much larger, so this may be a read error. The CDR3 region has the DNA TGTGCCGTCAGAAGTTCGGGTAACGGAGAGACCCAGTACTTC. Protein sequence: CAVRSSGNGETQYF. The chain uses TRBV10-3 and TRBJ2-5; D uncertain. Germline V gives CDR1 ENHRY, CDR2 SYGVKD. The length of the CDR3 is 14 residues.

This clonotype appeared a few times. CDR3 in amino acids: CASSPDRAHEQYF. CDR3 bases: TGTGCCAGCTCTCCGGACAGGGCCCACGAGCAGTACTTC. The chain combines TRBV18 with TRBJ2-7; 8 bases are shared with TRBD1. The CDR3 covers 13 residues. V dropped 6 bases and J dropped 5; count of bases not matched to a gene: 6. Per the germline V gene, CDR1 is KGHSH and CDR2 is LQKENI.

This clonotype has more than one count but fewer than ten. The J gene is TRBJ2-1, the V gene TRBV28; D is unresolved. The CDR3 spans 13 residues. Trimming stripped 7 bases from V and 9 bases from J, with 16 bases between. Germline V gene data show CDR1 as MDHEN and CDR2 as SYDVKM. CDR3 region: CASNLLGVREQFF. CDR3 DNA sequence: TGTGCCAGCAACCTTTTAGGCGTTCGTGAGCAGTTCTTC.

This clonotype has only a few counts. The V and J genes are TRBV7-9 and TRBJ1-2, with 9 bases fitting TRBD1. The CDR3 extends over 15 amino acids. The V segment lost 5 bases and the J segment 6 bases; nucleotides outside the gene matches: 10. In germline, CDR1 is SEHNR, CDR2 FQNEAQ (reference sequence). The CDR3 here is CASSRGTGGMDGYTF. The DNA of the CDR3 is TGTGCCAGCAGCAGGGGAACAGGGGGCATGGATGGCTACACCTTC.

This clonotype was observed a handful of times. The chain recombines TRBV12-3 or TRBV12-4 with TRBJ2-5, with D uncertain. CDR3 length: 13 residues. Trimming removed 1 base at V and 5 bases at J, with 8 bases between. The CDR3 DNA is TGTGCCAGCAGTTTAGGCTATCGGGAGACCCAGTACTTC. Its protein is CASSLGYRETQYF.

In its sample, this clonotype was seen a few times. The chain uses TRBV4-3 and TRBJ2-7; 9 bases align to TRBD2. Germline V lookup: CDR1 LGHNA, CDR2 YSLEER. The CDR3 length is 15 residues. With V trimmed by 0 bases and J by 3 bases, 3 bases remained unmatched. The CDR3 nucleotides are TGCGCCAGCAGCCAAGATACAGCGGGAGGCTACGAGCAGTACTTC. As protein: CASSQDTAGGYEQYF.

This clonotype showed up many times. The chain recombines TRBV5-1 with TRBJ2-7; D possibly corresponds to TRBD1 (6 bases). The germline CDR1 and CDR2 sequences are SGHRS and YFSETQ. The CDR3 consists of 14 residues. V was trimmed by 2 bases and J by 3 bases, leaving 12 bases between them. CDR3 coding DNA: TGCGCCAGCAGCTTAGGACAGATATTCTACGAGCAGTACTTC. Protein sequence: CASSLGQIFYEQYF. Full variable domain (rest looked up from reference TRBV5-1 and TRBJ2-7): KAGVTQTPRYLIKTRGQQVTLSCSPISGHRSVSWYQQTPGQGLQFLFEYFSETQRNKGNFPGRFSGRQFSNSRSEMNVSTLELGDSALYLCASSLGQIFYEQYFGPGTRLTVT.

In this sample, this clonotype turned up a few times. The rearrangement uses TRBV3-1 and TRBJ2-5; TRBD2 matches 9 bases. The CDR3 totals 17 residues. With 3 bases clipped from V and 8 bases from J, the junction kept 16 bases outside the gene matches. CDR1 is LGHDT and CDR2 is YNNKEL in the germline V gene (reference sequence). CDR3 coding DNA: TGTGCCAGCAGCCAGGATATCGGAGCGGGGGGTCCCGAAACCCAGTACTTC. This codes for CASSQDIGAGGPETQYF.

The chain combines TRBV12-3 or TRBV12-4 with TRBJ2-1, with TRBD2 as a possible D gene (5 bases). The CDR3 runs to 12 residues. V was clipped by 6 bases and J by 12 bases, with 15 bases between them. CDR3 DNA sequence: TGTGCCAGCAGCCCGGGGTCTTTGGGGCAGTTCTTC. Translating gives CASSPGSLGQFF.

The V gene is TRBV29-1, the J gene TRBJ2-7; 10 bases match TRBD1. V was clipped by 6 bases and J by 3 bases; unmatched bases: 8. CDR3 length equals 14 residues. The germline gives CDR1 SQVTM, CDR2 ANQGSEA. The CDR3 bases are TGCAGCGTCCGATGCGGGACAGGGGACTACGAGCAGTACTTC. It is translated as CSVRCGTGDYEQYF.

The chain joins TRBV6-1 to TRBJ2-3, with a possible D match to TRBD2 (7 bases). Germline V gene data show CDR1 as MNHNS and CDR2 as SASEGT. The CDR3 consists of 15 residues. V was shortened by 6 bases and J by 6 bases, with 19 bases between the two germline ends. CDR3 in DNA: TGTGCCAGCAGCCCCAGGGGAGGGGGTGGCGATACGCAGTATTTT. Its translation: CASSPRGGGGDTQYF.

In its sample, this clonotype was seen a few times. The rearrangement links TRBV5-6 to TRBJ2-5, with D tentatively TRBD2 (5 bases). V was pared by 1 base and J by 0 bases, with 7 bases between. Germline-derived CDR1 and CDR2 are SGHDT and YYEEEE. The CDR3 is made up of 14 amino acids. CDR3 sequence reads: CASSLRGHQETQYF. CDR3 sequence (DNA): TGTGCCAGCAGCTTGCGGGGTCACCAAGAGACCCAGTACTTC.

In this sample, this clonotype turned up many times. CDR3 region: CASSTQGANTEAFF. The CDR3 DNA reads TGCGCCAGCAGCACACAGGGCGCGAACACTGAAGCTTTCTTT. The chain recombines TRBV5-1 with TRBJ1-1, with TRBD1 as a possible D gene (6 bases). There are 14 residues in the CDR3. The germline gives CDR1 SGHRS, CDR2 YFSETQ. Trimming left V 4 bases short and J 1 base short, with 11 bases between. Full variable domain (rest looked up from reference TRBV5-1 and TRBJ1-1): KAGVTQTPRYLIKTRGQQVTLSCSPISGHRSVSWYQQTPGQGLQFLFEYFSETQRNKGNFPGRFSGRQFSNSRSEMNVSTLELGDSALYLCASSTQGANTEAFFGQGTRLTVV.

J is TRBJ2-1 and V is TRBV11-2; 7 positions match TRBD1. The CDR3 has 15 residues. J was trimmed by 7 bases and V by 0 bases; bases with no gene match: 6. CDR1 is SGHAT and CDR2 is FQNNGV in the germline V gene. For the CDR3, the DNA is TGTGCCAGCAGCTTAGAAACAGGGGTTAGGAATGAGCAGTTCTTC. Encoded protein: CASSLETGVRNEQFF.

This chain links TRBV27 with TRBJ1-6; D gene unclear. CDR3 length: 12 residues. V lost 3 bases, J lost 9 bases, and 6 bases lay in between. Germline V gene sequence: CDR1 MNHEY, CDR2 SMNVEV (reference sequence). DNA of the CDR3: TGTGCCAGCAGTTTCGGGTCTTCACCCCTCCACTTT. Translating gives CASSFGSSPLHF.